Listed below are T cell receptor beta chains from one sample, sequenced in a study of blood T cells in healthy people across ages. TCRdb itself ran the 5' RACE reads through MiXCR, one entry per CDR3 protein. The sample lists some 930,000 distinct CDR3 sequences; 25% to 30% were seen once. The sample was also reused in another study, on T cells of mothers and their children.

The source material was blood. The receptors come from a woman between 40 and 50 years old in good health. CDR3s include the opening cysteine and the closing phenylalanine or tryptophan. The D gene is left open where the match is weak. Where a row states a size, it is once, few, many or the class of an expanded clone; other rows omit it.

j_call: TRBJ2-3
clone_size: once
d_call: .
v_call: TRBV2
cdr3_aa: CASSEQYNTDTQYF
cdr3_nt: TGTGCCAGCAGTGAACAATATAACACAGATACGCAGTATTTT

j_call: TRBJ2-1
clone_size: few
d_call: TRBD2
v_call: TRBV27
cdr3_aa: CASSFPGGGGYNEQFF
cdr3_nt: TGTGCCAGCAGTTTCCCCGGGGGGGGAGGGTACAATGAGCAGTTCTTC

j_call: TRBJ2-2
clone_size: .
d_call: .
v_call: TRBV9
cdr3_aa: CASSVSGVQNTGELFF
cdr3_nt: TGTGCCAGCAGCGTCTCCGGGGTACAGAACACCGGGGAGCTGTTTTTT

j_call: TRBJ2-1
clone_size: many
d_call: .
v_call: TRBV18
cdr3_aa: CASSPPGWAEQFF
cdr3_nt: TGTGCCAGCTCACCACCCGGATGGGCTGAGCAGTTCTTC

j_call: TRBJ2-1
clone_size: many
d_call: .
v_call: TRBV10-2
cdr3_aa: CASSEGGSFNEQFF
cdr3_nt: TGCGCCAGCAGTGAAGGCGGCAGCTTCAATGAGCAGTTCTTC

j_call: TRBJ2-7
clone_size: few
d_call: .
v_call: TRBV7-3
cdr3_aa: CASSLRGGAPSEQYF
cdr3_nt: TGTGCCAGCAGCTTACGCGGGGGCGCCCCCTCCGAGCAGTACTTC

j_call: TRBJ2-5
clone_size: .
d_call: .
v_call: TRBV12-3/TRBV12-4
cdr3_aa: CASSLDSTRETQYF
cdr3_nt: TGTGCCAGCAGTCTAGACTCAACCCGGGAGACCCAGTACTTC

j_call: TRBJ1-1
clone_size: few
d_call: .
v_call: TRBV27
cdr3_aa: CASSLYGDTEAFF
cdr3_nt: TGTGCCAGCAGTTTATACGGGGACACTGAAGCTTTCTTT

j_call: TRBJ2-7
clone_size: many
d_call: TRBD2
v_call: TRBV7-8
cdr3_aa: CASSLVSGGNLGEQYF
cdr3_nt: TGTGCCAGCAGCTTAGTTAGCGGGGGTAACCTGGGGGAGCAGTACTTC

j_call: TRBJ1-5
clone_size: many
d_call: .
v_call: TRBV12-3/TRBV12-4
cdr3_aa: CASSFRGQPQHF
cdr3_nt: TGTGCCAGCAGTTTTCGGGGTCAGCCCCAGCATTTT

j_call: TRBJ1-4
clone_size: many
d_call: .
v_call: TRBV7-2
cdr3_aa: CASSRGGEKLFF
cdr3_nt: TGTGCCAGCAGCCGAGGGGGTGAAAAACTGTTTTTT

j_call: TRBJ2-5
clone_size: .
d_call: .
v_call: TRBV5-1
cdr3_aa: CASSSDLKRETQYF
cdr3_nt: TGCGCCAGCAGCTCGGACCTGAAGCGGGAGACCCAGTACTTC

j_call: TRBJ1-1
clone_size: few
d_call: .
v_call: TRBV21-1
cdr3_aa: CASSKGGVAFF
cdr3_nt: TGTGCCAGCAGCAAGGGGGGTGTCGCTTTCTTT

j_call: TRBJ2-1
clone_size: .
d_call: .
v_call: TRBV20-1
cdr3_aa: CSARDLKVGGYNEQFF
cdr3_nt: TGCAGTGCTAGAGATCTAAAAGTCGGGGGATACAATGAGCAGTTCTTC

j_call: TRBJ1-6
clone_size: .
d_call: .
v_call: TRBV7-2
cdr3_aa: CASSLVEAWGWSPLHF
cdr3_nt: TGTGCCAGCAGCTTAGTTGAGGCGTGGGGGTGGTCACCCCTCCACTTT

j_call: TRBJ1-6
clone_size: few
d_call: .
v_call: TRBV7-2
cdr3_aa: CASSLAAGNSPLHF
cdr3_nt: TGTGCCAGCAGCTTAGCGGCTGGCAATTCACCCCTCCACTTT

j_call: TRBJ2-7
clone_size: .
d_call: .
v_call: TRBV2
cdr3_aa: CASSDTGYNEQYF
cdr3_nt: TGTGCCAGCAGTGATACAGGCTACAATGAGCAGTACTTC

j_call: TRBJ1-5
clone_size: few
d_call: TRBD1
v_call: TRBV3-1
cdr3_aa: CASSQGDRVNQPQHF
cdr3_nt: TGTGCCAGCAGCCAAGGAGACAGGGTTAATCAGCCCCAGCATTTT

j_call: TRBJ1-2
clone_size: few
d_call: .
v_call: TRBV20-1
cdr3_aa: CSASSGPSYGYTF
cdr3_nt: TGCAGTGCTAGTAGCGGGCCGAGTTATGGCTACACCTTC

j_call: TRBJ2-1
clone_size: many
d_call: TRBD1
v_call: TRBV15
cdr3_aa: CATRYLDRANEQFF
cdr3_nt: TGTGCCACCAGGTACCTGGACAGGGCCAATGAGCAGTTCTTC

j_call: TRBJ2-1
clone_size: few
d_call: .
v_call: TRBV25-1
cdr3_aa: CASSGGLWYNEQFF
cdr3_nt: TGTGCCAGCTCCGGGGGGCTATGGTACAATGAGCAGTTCTTC

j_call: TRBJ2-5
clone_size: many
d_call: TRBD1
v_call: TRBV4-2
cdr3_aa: CASSSRTGEQETQYF
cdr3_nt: TGTGCCAGCAGCTCCCGGACAGGGGAACAAGAGACCCAGTACTTC

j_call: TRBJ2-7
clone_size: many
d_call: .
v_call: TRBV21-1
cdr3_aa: CASSKRRQGRYEQYF
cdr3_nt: TGTGCCAGCAGCAAAAGAAGACAGGGGCGTTACGAGCAGTACTTC

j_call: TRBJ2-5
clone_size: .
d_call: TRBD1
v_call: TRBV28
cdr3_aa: CASSEGTDKEQYF
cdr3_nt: TGTGCCAGCAGTGAAGGGACAGATAAGGAGCAGTACTTC

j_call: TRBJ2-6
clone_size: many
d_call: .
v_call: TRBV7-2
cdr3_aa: CASSPGPSGANVLTF
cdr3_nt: TGTGCCAGCAGCCCGGGGCCGTCTGGGGCCAACGTCCTGACTTTC

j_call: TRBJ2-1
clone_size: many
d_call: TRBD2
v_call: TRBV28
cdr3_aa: CASSLWTSGGRHEQFF
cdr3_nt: TGTGCCAGCAGTTTATGGACTAGCGGGGGGCGACATGAGCAGTTCTTC

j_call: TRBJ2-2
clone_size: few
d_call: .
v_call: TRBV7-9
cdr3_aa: CASSPTTGELFF
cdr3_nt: TGTGCCAGCAGCCCCACGACCGGGGAGCTGTTTTTT

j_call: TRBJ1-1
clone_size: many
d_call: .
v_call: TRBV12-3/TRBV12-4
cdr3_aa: CASSFGQLNTEAFF
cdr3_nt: TGTGCCAGCAGTTTTGGACAGTTGAACACTGAAGCTTTCTTT

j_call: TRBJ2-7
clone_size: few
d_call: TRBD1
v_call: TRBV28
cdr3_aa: CASSLWTPSTGEDEQYF
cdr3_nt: TGTGCCAGCAGTTTATGGACCCCCTCGACAGGGGAAGACGAGCAGTACTTC

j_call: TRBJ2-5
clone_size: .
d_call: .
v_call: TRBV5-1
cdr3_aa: CASSQDTAPPETQYF
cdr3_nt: TGCGCCAGCAGCCAGGACACCGCCCCCCCAGAGACCCAGTACTTC

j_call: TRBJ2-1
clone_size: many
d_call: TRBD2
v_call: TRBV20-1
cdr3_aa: CSARTSGGSYNEQFF
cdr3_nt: TGCAGTGCGCGGACTAGCGGGGGCTCCTACAATGAGCAGTTCTTC

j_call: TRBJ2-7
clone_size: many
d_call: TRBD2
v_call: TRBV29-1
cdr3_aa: CSVEEGRAPYEQYF
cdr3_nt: TGCAGCGTTGAAGAGGGGAGGGCCCCGTACGAGCAGTACTTC

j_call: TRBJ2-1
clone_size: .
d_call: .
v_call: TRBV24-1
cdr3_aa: CATSGPVSVTQFF
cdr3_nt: TGTGCCACCAGTGGTCCCGTCTCGGTGACCCAGTTCTTC

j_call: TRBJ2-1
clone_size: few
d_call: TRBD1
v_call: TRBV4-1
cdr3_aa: CASSQVGTENNEQFF
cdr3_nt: TGCGCCAGCAGCCAAGTTGGGACAGAAAACAATGAGCAGTTCTTC

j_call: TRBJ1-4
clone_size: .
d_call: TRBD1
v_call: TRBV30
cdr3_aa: CAWRMTGVANEKLFF
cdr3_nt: TGTGCCTGGAGGATGACAGGGGTGGCTAATGAAAAACTGTTTTTT

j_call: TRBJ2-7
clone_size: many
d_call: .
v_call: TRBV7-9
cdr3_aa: CASSPLQVWDEQYF
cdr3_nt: TGTGCCAGCAGCCCTTTACAGGTCTGGGACGAGCAGTACTTC

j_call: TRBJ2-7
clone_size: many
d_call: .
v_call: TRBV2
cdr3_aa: CASTWGLDEQYF
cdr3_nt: TGTGCCAGCACTTGGGGTCTGGACGAGCAGTACTTC

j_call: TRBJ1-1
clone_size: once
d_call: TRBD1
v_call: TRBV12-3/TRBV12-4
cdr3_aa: CASSLFGTGREAFF
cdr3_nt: TGTGCCAGCAGCCTCTTTGGGACAGGGAGAGAAGCTTTCTTT

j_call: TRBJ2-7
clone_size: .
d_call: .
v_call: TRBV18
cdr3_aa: CASSTTGTSYEQYF
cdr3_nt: TGTGCCAGCTCCACGACGGGAACCTCCTACGAGCAGTACTTC

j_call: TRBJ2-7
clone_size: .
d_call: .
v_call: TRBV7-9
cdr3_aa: CASSSIRGAHEQYF
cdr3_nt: TGTGCCAGCAGCTCCATCAGGGGGGCCCACGAGCAGTACTTC

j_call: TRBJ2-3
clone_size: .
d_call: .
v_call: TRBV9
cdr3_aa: CASSVMSGPAGTQYF
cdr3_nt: TGTGCCAGCAGCGTAATGAGCGGACCGGCGGGTACGCAGTATTTT

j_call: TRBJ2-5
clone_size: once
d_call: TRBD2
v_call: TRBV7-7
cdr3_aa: CASSPGLAGGPRETQYF
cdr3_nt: TGTGCTAGCAGCCCGGGACTAGCAGGGGGGCCGAGAGAGACCCAGTACTTC

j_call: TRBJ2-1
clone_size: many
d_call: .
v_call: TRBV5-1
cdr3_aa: CASIRDISSYNEQFF
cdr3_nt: TGCGCCAGCATCAGGGATATAAGCTCCTACAATGAGCAGTTCTTC

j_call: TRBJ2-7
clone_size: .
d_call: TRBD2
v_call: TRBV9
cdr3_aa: CASSHPAGASYNEQYF
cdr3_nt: TGTGCCAGCAGCCACCCAGCGGGGGCGTCCTACAATGAGCAGTACTTC

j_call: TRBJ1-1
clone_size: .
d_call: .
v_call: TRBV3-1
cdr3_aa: CASNQGGGITEAFF
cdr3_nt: TGTGCCAGCAACCAGGGTGGGGGAATCACTGAAGCTTTCTTT

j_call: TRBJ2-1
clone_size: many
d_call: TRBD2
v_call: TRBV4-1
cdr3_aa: CASSQKLGLAGGPSYNEQFF
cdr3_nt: TGCGCCAGCAGCCAAAAACTGGGACTAGCGGGGGGACCGTCCTACAATGAGCAGTTCTTC

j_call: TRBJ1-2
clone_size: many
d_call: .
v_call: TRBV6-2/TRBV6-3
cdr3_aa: CASSYDRINYGYTF
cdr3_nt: TGTGCCAGCAGTTACGACCGAATCAACTATGGCTACACCTTC

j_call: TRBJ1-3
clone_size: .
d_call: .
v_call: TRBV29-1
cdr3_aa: CSVGLIGNTIYF
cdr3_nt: TGCAGCGTCGGACTGATTGGAAACACCATATATTTT

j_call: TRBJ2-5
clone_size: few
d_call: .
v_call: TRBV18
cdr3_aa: CASSLSRLGETQYF
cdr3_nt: TGTGCCAGCTCACTGTCGCGGTTGGGTGAGACCCAGTACTTC

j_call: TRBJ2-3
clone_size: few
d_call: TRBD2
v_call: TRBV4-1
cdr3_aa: CASSQQELAGGSDTQYF
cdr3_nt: TGCGCCAGCAGCCAACAGGAACTAGCGGGGGGGTCAGATACGCAGTATTTT